This T cell receptor beta chain was captured in a study of beta chain features in type 1 diabetes. Whole-study context: Healthy donors and patients showed comparable age, gender and cell yields.

Trimming cost V 0 bases and J 0 bases, with 13 bases left between them. Germline CDR1 and CDR2: SGHDT and YYEEEE. The CDR3 length is 16 residues. The whole isolated RNA underwent reverse transcription, so sequencing captured expressed TCRB transcripts. Approximately 3.4 million reads, on average, came from each naive, central memory and regulatory T cell sample. Assay used: immunoSEQ multiplex PCR; TCRdb lists only in-frame clones, some missing. The data show some 350,000 clones, roughly 13% seen once. CD4+ naive, central memory, regulatory and stem cell-like memory cells were sorted via CD45RO/CCR7/CD25/CD127/CD95/CD27. All sorted populations exceeded 95% purity. Details on this clone: Its antigen remains unidentified.

Findings and caveats of the study: Shorter TCRB CDR3s, moderately but significantly so, were found in Type 1 diabetes patients in all four CD4+ subsets.

The source material was naive CD4+ T cells from blood. The rearrangement uses TRBV5-6 and TRBJ2-7; maybe TRBD1 (6 bases). This TCR was sampled from a woman under 30 with type 1 diabetes. In DNA form, the CDR3 reads TGTGCCAGCAGCTTGGCGGACAGTCCGAGCTCCTACGAGCAGTACGTC. This sequence encodes CASSLADSPSSYEQYV.